What follows describes a single TCR beta chain. The specificity of this receptor is unknown. No much larger clone exists at a distance of one base, and base qualities are not known. The entry originates in a study of cytomegalovirus exposure and HLA in healthy donors (dated by TCRdb to 2016 to 2017). A note on the overall study: In an earlier analysis of approximately 500 of the donors, 276 Gb of sequence data and some 120 million unique TCR beta sequences from about 180 million T cells were reported. Both class I and class II loci were covered by HLA typing, at four-digit resolution. Among about 400 genotyped donors of the cohort, an average of approximately 240,000 unique TCR beta nucleotide sequences was sequenced per donor, of which roughly 18% were non-productive. To predict cytomegalovirus infection status, the study combined high-throughput TCR immunosequencing, statistical association of individual TCRs with disease status, and machine learning. A later analysis re-analyzed previously published TCR beta repertoires from several hundred donors and added high-resolution HLA genotyping to study TCR occurrence patterns. About 5 DR-DQ haplotypes were handled as single units for association and clustering, since linkage in the cohort was strong. Every discovery cohort repertoire had been produced on one sequencing platform. A later genetic analysis took genome-wide SNP genotypes for about 55% of the roughly 670 donors and used that subset as a discovery cohort. Approximately 300 gigabases of sequencing data and tens of millions of unique TCR sequences were included in an early release covering 500 to 750 HLA-typed donors. Using immunosequencing, the study profiled T cell repertoires from roughly 650 subjects and related those repertoires to cytomegalovirus serostatus. Rather than using new phenotypic data, the later analysis identified candidate immune exposures from TCR beta sequences and from how often those sequences occurred across donors. The study aimed to test whether signatures of past pathogen exposure could be identified by cataloging public T cell receptors. Donor age, sex, ethnicity and CMV serostatus were compiled alongside the repertoire data. Along with the roughly 670-subject first cohort, a separate validation cohort of around 110 different subjects was used. The number of donors typed differed by locus, with 629-630 for A, B, C, DRB1 and DQB1, roughly 550 for DQA1, under 610 for DPA1, and some 450 for DPB1. In an earlier analysis of roughly 540 of the donors, high-throughput TCR beta sequencing was used to judge whether each TCR beta V gene segment behaved as functional or pseudogenic. Of the 398 genotyped donors, about 84% fell in the genetic ancestry cluster associated with self-reported Caucasian donors. Study-wide conclusions, independent of this receptor: Because HLA typing was missing for some donors at each locus, association tests included only the typed subset. In a later analysis, HLA-associated TCR beta chains showed more clonal expansion and lower generation probabilities than non-associated chains that were equally common. A later analysis found that most CMV-associated TCR beta chains appeared HLA-restricted, with HLA associations seemingly driven largely by CMV exposure. The 87-base-pair reads could not distinguish some IMGT-functional V segments, including TRBV6-2 and TRBV6-3, so those segments were excluded. The study listed approximately 150 TCR beta chains as associated with cytomegalovirus. In a later genetic analysis, a missense DCLRE1C variant was associated with V-gene and J-gene trimming of TCR beta chains, and the association was replicated in an independent cohort. An earlier analysis of around 540 of the donors showed that most TCR beta V segments appeared in productive rearrangements either about 90% or about 30% of the time, which broadly matched IMGT annotations. Compared with the approximately 600-donor mean, donors in an Asian-associated ancestry cluster had fewer N-insertions in productive TCRs, according to a later genetic analysis. Cytomegalovirus status was reported to be diagnosed by the classifier with high specificity and sensitivity in both the original and validation cohorts. A later analysis associated about 17,000 TCR beta sequences with specific HLA alleles at a false discovery rate of 0.05. Correlated functional status among segregating V segments might be attributable to linkage disequilibrium, but an unknown experimental factor could not be ruled out. Roughly uniform sequencing depth across donors was assumed in presence/absence analyses, although this assumption may not hold. Several of the top co-occurrence clusters appeared to be linked to parvovirus B19, influenza, CMV and Epstein-Barr virus, according to a later analysis. When HLA alleles, especially DR and DQ, strongly co-occurred, attributing TCR associations to individual alleles was difficult. Only TCR beta chains were sequenced in this cohort, and the absence of alpha or paired-chain data limited detectable features. The earlier analysis of about 600 of the donors excluded over 15 rarely observed V segments, including chromosome 9 orphons, because counts were too low. Most TCR sequences were seen in very few donors, while some public TCRs were found in many individuals. In a later analysis, the rate of TCR association differed among HLA loci, with DRB1 alleles having the most associated TCRs and HLA-C alleles having the fewest. A further reported finding was that TCR beta sequences accurately predicted the HLA-A and HLA-B alleles for most subjects in the first cohort. CMV serostatus was the only immune exposure information available for the cohort. The authors suggested that the approach could potentially be generalized to other disease states and immunological phenotypes. A few of the identified cytomegalovirus-associated TCR beta chains were confirmed in vitro to be specific for cytomegalovirus antigens. A cluster of highly shared sequence variants was judged likely to represent a technical artifact of the sequencing pipeline.

The cohort comprised under 700 healthy bone marrow donors. At the time of sampling, all cohort members were nominally healthy, though unrecorded immune exposures were likely present. The donor tested CMV seronegative, placing the donor among the 350 to 400 seronegative members of the cohort. A peripheral blood sample was provided by each donor, and peripheral blood mononuclear cells were used for TCR beta sequencing. The Qiagen DNeasy Blood Extraction Kit was used to extract genomic DNA from the blood cell samples. Preparation of the library involved the immunoSEQ multiplex PCR assay. A mixture of 60 forward primers for TCR Vbeta segments and 13 reverse primers for TCR Jbeta segments was used in the multiplex PCR. A multiplex PCR assay on genomic DNA amplified the CDR3 region of rearranged TCR beta genes. Amplified TCR beta libraries were sequenced as 87-base-pair reads on the Illumina HiSeq System. In the paper's pipeline: A later analysis counted around 72 million unique TCR beta chains across the 666 repertoires, and about 10 million of these chains were shared by at least two donors. A nearest-neighbor algorithm error-corrected the raw reads and collapsed the reads into unique sequences, merging closely related sequences to remove PCR and sequencing errors. Alignment of CDR3 sequences to IMGT reference sequences was used to assign V, D and J gene segments. For a sequence to be retained, a match of at least six nucleotides was required to both a V gene segment and a J gene segment. A rearrangement counted as productive if the CDR3 had no stop codons and remained in frame with V and J, and every other rearrangement counted as non-productive. Following IMGT convention, CDR3 was defined as the stretch from the second conserved V-encoded cysteine to the conserved J-encoded phenylalanine. In an earlier analysis of 587 of the donors, sequences lacking an unambiguous match to a single V gene segment were excluded. An earlier analysis of about 590 of the donors classified V segments as functional when productive rearrangements were above 56.7% and as segregating when the standard deviation between donors was above 5%. A statistical classification framework was built to diagnose cytomegalovirus status from the catalog of TCR beta chain sequences. V and J gene assignment, in a later analysis, came from comparing TCR nucleotide sequences with IMGT/GENE-DB human TR gene sequences. A later analysis assigned CDR3 sequences and most-parsimonious VDJ recombination scenarios with the TCRdist pipeline. In a later analysis, each TCR beta chain was defined by its CDR3 amino acid sequence together with its V-gene family, and reads lacking a unique V-gene family were excluded. In a later analysis, 550 to 650 highly shared, low-generation-probability nucleotide sequences were removed to address suspected cross-contamination and a sequencing artifact. For each public chain, a later analysis derived a clonal expansion index from normalized ranks of inferred template counts within each repertoire. In a later analysis, generation probabilities were computed with a VDJ recombination model fitted to out-of-frame rearrangements, and the resulting probabilities were checked against IGoR. In a later analysis, hypergeometric tests were used to score TCR-TCR, TCR-HLA and TCR-CMV co-occurrence, with a repertoire-size bias correction applied to TCR pairs. A later analysis estimated false discovery rates by permuting HLA or CMV assignments 20 times. A later analysis grouped co-occurring TCRs with DBSCAN, adding TCRdist sequence similarity when clustering within HLA-allele-positive subsets. Repertoires with fewer than 30,000 or more than 120,000 public chains, plus five repertoires with anomalous nucleotide sharing, were excluded from co-occurrence clustering. TCRdb's version of the immuneACCESS table is confined to in-frame rearrangements and falls short of the full clone set. An unresolved V gene accounts for under half of the shortfall where checked; the remainder is of unknown origin. From that table come the V and J calls and clone size; the DNA was used to work out D and trimming. The sample table lists more than 100,000 clones, about 86% of them with a count of one. Clones ranked in the top ten supply about 5.5% of the sample.

Per the germline V gene, SGHTS is the CDR1 and YDEGEE is the CDR2. Deletion took 4 bases off V and 4 bases off J, with a span of 11 bases between the germline ends. The CDR3 contains 14 residues, cysteine and phenylalanine counted. Only the CDR3 part of the read is kept: 42 bases, read in frame from the first base. Material: PBMCs. The receptor's source is a woman aged 25 to 39 in good health and CMV-seronegative. The chain uses TRBV5-8 and TRBJ1-4, with TRBD1 tentatively as D gene (5 bases match). The DNA sequence is TGTGCCAGCAGCCGGACAAAATTTAATGAAAAACTGTTTTTT. Its translation reads: CASSRTKFNEKLFF.